This TCR beta chain was recovered during a study of OX40 agonist ivuxolimab in advanced cancers. Data came from immunoSEQ multiplex PCR; TCRdb stores just in-frame clones and leaves some out. The repertoire holds over 55,000 clones, with around 90% as singletons. The V end was cut by 5 bases, the J end by 5 bases, with 12 bases between. The CDR3 contains 14 residues. Germline CDR1 SGHVS, CDR2 FQNEAQ. This clonotype was sampled from an adult with an advanced solid tumor such as melanoma, head and neck, liver or kidney cancer. The V call is TRBV7-8, the J call TRBJ2-2; D could derive from TRBD1 or TRBD2 (5 bases each). The starting material was CD4+ or CD8+ T cells sorted from blood, obtained in a trial of the OX40 agonist ivuxolimab. CDR3 amino acids: CASSRGVRTGELFF. The CDR3 bases are TGTGCCAGCAGCAGAGGGGTTCGAACCGGGGAGCTGTTTTTT.